This T cell receptor (beta chain) was observed in a study of STAT3 mutations in large granular lymphocyte leukemia. Whole-study results and caveats: In T-cell large granular lymphocyte leukemia, about half of patients showed multiple immunodominant subclonotypes.

Concerning this clone: Its antigen is unknown.

TCRdb keeps only in-frame clones here, not all; method: immunoSEQ multiplex PCR. The table includes about 12,000 clones, just over 85% detected once. V shed 7 bases and J shed 7 bases, with 14 bases lying between them. Germline V gene lookup returns CDR1 MNHEY and CDR2 SMNVEV (reference sequence). CDR3 length: 13 residues. The specimen sequenced was PBMCs. The gene calls are TRBV27 and TRBJ2-1; the D gene is possibly TRBD2 (5 bases). The receptor comes from a human donor with T large granular lymphocyte leukemia. Some clones in this sample may be carry-over from other donors' samples. The CDR3 is CASKRVSGNEQFF. The CDR3 DNA reads TGTGCCAGCAAAAGAGTCTCGGGAAATGAGCAGTTCTTC.